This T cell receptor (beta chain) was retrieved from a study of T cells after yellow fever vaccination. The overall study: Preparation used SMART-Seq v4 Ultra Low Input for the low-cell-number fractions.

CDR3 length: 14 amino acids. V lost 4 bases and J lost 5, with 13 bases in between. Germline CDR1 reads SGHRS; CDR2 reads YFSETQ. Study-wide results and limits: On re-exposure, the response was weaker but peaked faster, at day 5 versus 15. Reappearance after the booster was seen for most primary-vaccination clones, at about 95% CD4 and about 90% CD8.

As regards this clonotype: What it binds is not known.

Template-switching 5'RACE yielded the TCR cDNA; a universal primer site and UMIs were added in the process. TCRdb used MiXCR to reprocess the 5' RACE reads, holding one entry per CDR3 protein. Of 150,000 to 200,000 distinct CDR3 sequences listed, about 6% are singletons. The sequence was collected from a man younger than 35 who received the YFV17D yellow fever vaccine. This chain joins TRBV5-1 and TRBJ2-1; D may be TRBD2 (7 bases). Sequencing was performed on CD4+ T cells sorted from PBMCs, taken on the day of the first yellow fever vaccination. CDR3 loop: CASSDGGPHNEQFF. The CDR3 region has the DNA TGCGCCAGCAGCGACGGGGGGCCCCACAATGAGCAGTTCTTC.